This is a list of T cell receptor beta chains from one sample in a study of blood T cell repertoires in COVID-19. The repertoire was sequenced with immunoSEQ multiplex PCR; TCRdb's copy has only in-frame clones and lacks some. The data hold about 160,000 clones, with 90% to 95% observed a single time. Sequencing input: peripheral blood. The receptor source for this set is a woman in her 50s with acute or convalescent COVID-19. Each CDR3 is given with its conserved first and last residue. Each record gives: V gene, J gene, CDR3 protein.

TRBV28	TRBJ2-3	CASSSPSGLTSTDTQYF
TRBV7-2	TRBJ1-6	CASSPSGQTGSPLHF
TRBV28	TRBJ1-2	CASSLEGTGAGSYYGYTF
TRBV14	TRBJ1-5	CASSLHDRNLNQPQHF
TRBV19	TRBJ1-5	CASSIDPRQGSNQPQHF
TRBV4-1	TRBJ2-1	CASSHLLLEHNEQFF
TRBV30	TRBJ2-2	CAWRGQGPGELFF
TRBV5-4	TRBJ2-7	CASSLNRPGRARVEQYF
TRBV7-9	TRBJ1-2	CASSHRGSDYGYTF
TRBV6-5	TRBJ1-5	CASSYGQGNQPQHF
TRBV3-1/TRBV3-2	TRBJ1-1	CASSQVEEGRQFAFF
TRBV5-1	TRBJ1-1	CASSLQGEMNTEAFF
TRBV10-2	TRBJ1-2	CASTGAYGYTF
TRBV5-1	TRBJ1-5	CARSRGGLNQPQHF
TRBV6-6	TRBJ1-3	CASTYGGLGNTIYF
TRBV30	TRBJ1-2	CACNNGYTF
TRBV5-8	TRBJ1-5	CASSKPDRAGNQPQHF
TRBV6-1	TRBJ2-6	CASSELYSTHTSGANVLTF
TRBV12-3/TRBV12-4	TRBJ1-5	CASSYHSLQPQHF
TRBV27	TRBJ1-1	CASSFSSLANTEAFF
TRBV11-2	TRBJ2-3	CASGQVVTSGVRDTQYF
TRBV15	TRBJ2-5	CATSGTRDRGRGETQYF
TRBV19	TRBJ1-5	CASSVTANQPQHF
TRBV5-4	TRBJ1-2	CASSLNANPSLSGYTF
TRBV7-2	TRBJ2-2	CASSPNRGAVGFIGELFF
TRBV18	TRBJ1-5	CASSPGEGGNQPQHF
TRBV6-5	TRBJ2-7	CASSYSASTYEQYF
TRBV19	TRBJ2-7	CASSIDRDRGLEQYF
TRBV6-2/TRBV6-3	TRBJ2-3	CASSYPLEREGTDTQYF
TRBV7-7	TRBJ2-5	CASSFGQGPQETQYF
TRBV16	TRBJ2-5	CASSRRTSGSIGETQYF
TRBV30	TRBJ1-1	CAWRSTLQGPNTEAFF
TRBV30	TRBJ2-7	CAWDGLAGASYEQYF
TRBV28	TRBJ1-1	CASSLVRTGGVTEAFF
TRBV2	TRBJ1-2	CASSGPGQGANGYTF
TRBV19	TRBJ1-5	CASSPTESNQPQHF
TRBV5-1	TRBJ1-1	CASSSRVNTEAFF
TRBV15	TRBJ1-4	CATSRGLTRGSINEKLFF
TRBV14	TRBJ1-3	CASSPTLSGNTIYF
TRBV2	TRBJ2-7	CASNLPPGEQYF
TRBV4-2	TRBJ2-3	CASSQDGLGGNTQYF
TRBV19	TRBJ1-1	CASTRRGRGHTEAFF
TRBV7-2	TRBJ1-4	CASSFGTSLREKLFF
TRBV6-4	TRBJ1-2	CASSEGTVGIYGYTF
TRBV27	TRBJ2-3	CASSLTSGADTQYF
TRBV7-6	TRBJ2-1	CATSGGLYNEQFF
TRBV28	TRBJ1-2	CAILGTPGGYTF
TRBV28	TRBJ1-6	CASSLPGRNSPLHF
TRBV29-1	TRBJ1-4	CSVSGGTANEKLFF
TRBV7-9	TRBJ2-3	CASSLVRTTSTDTQYF
TRBV28	TRBJ1-5	CASSPRQGRRANQPQHF
TRBV4-1	TRBJ2-7	CASSQVLLAGASYEQYF
TRBV7-3	TRBJ2-5	CASSSTSGRKETQYF
TRBV19	TRBJ2-7	CASSSGTLYEQYF
TRBV10-2	TRBJ2-5	CASSERGGLKTQYF